This TCR beta chain was documented in a study of blood T cell repertoires in COVID-19. About the study: The United States, Italy and Spain provided the acute and convalescent COVID-19 samples. Nucleic acid was either cDNA or gDNA, and it came from T cells, B-cell-depleted T cells, or PBMCs.

CDR1 and CDR2 (germline): SGDLS, YYNGEE. Germline trimming cut 2 bases from V and 9 bases from J; bases unmatched to any gene: 10. The CDR3 has 16 amino acids. Original data processing: It was from reference gene primer amplification that nucleated cell counts were estimated. Clones were sequenced by immunoSEQ multiplex PCR, and TCRdb holds only the in-frame ones, with some missing. The V and J calls and the clone size are those of that table, but D and trimming were determined from the DNA. Here the sample spans 100,000 to 150,000 clones, approximately 90% being singletons. This sequence was found in a man aged 55-75 years with COVID-19, enrolled during active disease. The material sequenced was peripheral blood. The J gene is TRBJ1-6, the V gene TRBV9; the match to TRBD1 covers 8 bases. CDR3 sequence: CASSVGGQGFGSPLHF. DNA for the CDR3: TGTGCCAGCAGCGTTGGCGGACAGGGCTTCGGTTCACCCCTCCACTTT.